These 5 T cell receptor beta chains share one sample of origin, sequenced in a study of identical twins. Each CDR3 protein gets one entry after TCRdb re-called the 5' RACE reads with MiXCR. The sample lists hundreds of thousands of distinct CDR3 sequences; 20% to 25% were seen once. These same data were also listed under a study on T cells expressing NK-cell markers.

Specimen: CD4+ T cells sorted from blood. Every receptor here comes from a woman in her late teens or twenties in good health.

This rearrangement joins TRBV6-1 to TRBJ2-1; 8 bases agree with TRBD2. Germline loops: CDR1 MNHNS, CDR2 SASEGT. The CDR3 is 15 amino acids. J gave up 8 bases and V 3 bases, and 9 bases lay outside the gene matches. CDR3: CASSEAGGAGDEQFF. Written as DNA, the CDR3 is TGTGCCAGCAGTGAGGCCGGGGGGGCCGGGGATGAGCAGTTCTTC.

This clonotype was detected many times. The chain recombines TRBV20-1 with TRBJ1-2, with a possible D match to TRBD1 (5 bases). Germline CDR1 reads DFQATT; CDR2 reads SNEGSKA (reference sequence). This CDR3 region has 14 residues. The V and J ends lost 0 bases and 8 bases respectively, with 16 bases between them. CDR3: CSARELAGLRGYTF. For the CDR3, the DNA is TGCAGTGCTAGAGAGCTCGCAGGGCTTCGGGGCTACACCTTC.

This sequence joins TRBV2 and TRBJ2-2; the D is unclear. Germline loops: CDR1 SNHLY, CDR2 FYNNEI. This CDR3 has 12 residues. The ends were cut back, 2 bases at V and 7 bases at J, with 5 bases in the middle. The CDR3 loop is CASSELDGELFF. The CDR3 region has the DNA TGTGCCAGCAGTGAATTGGACGGGGAGCTGTTTTTT.

This clonotype was detected a few times. The CDR3 DNA is TGTGCCAGCAGTGAGGAGACAGGGTACACTGAAGCTTTCTTT. This gives the protein CASSEETGYTEAFF. The chain joins TRBV2 to TRBJ1-1, with TRBD1 identical over 7 bases. V trimming: 3 bases; J trimming: 3 bases; junction bases outside the gene matches: 4. The CDR3 sequence is 14 residues long. CDR1 and CDR2 from the germline V gene are SNHLY and FYNNEI.

V is TRBV6-6 and J is TRBJ2-5; no reliable D call. V gave up 2 bases and J gave up 5 bases, with 9 bases separating them. Germline CDR1 is MNHNY and CDR2 is SVGAGI (reference sequence). CDR3 length equals 13 residues. The CDR3: CASSYRPRETQYF. The CDR3 DNA reads as TGTGCCAGCAGTTACAGGCCCAGGGAGACCCAGTACTTC.